The rows below give T cell receptor beta chains drawn from one sample of a study of blood T cell repertoires in COVID-19. Only in-frame clones appear in the TCRdb table, and some are missing; sequencing was by immunoSEQ multiplex PCR. Of around 140,000 clones in the sample, about 87% were seen once. The sample comprised peripheral blood. These receptors were obtained from a man aged 45-65 years with active COVID-19. CDR3s include the opening cysteine and the closing phenylalanine or tryptophan. A D gene is named only where the DNA matches it firmly. Some rows have no size entry. The others give once, few or many, or a class for an expanded clone.

J	V	D	size	CDR3	DNA
TRBJ1-4	TRBV18	-	-	CASSLVGRVATNEKLFF	TGTGCCAGCTCACTAGTGGGCAGGGTGGCGACTAATGAAAAACTGTTTTTT
TRBJ1-1	TRBV6-4	TRBD1	-	CASLIDRGRTEAFF	TGTGCCAGCCTCATAGACAGGGGGCGGACTGAAGCTTTCTTT
TRBJ1-4	TRBV6-6	-	-	CASTRGWGNEKLFF	TGTGCCAGCACCCGGGGGTGGGGTAATGAAAAACTGTTTTTT
TRBJ2-7	TRBV11-2	TRBD2	few	CASSVIRTRTYEQYF	TGTGCCAGCAGTGTCATTCGGACTAGGACTTACGAGCAGTACTTC
TRBJ2-3	TRBV11-3	-	-	CASSPHDTGTQYF	TGTGCCAGCAGCCCTCACGATACGGGTACGCAGTATTTT
TRBJ2-5	TRBV6-5	-	-	CASSYSGGGLGETQYF	TGTGCCAGCAGTTACTCTGGCGGGGGCCTCGGAGAGACCCAGTACTTC
TRBJ1-1	TRBV6-5	TRBD1	-	CASSYLQGDTEAFF	TGTGCCAGCAGTTACCTACAGGGGGACACTGAAGCTTTCTTT
TRBJ2-7	TRBV11-1	-	once	CASSIGQWTYEQYF	TGTGCCAGCAGCATAGGACAGTGGACCTACGAGCAGTACTTC
TRBJ1-3	TRBV11-2	-	once	CASSLEQGRGNTIYF	TGTGCCAGCAGCTTAGAACAGGGTCGAGGAAACACCATATATTTT
TRBJ1-1	TRBV19	-	-	CASSIFGRMNTEAFF	TGTGCCAGTAGTATTTTCGGGAGGATGAACACTGAAGCTTTCTTT
TRBJ2-7	TRBV12-3/TRBV12-4	TRBD1	-	CASSDRGSEQYF	TGTGCCAGCAGTGACAGGGGGAGCGAGCAGTACTTC
TRBJ2-1	TRBV7-7	-	-	CASSPQQGHEQFF	TGTGCCAGCAGCCCTCAACAGGGTCATGAGCAGTTCTTC
TRBJ2-2	TRBV6-1	-	once	CASSEWGRADGELFF	TGTGCCAGCAGTGAATGGGGCAGGGCGGACGGGGAGCTGTTTTTT
TRBJ2-4	TRBV27	-	-	CASSGGTKNIQYF	TGTGCCAGCAGCGGGGGGACAAAAAACATTCAGTACTTC
TRBJ1-5	TRBV20-1	-	-	CSASLGPTNQPQHF	TGCAGTGCTAGTTTGGGGCCGACCAATCAGCCCCAGCATTTT
TRBJ2-5	TRBV15	TRBD2	-	CATSRQTSGGAWETQYF	TGTGCCACCAGCAGACAGACTAGCGGGGGGGCTTGGGAGACCCAGTACTTC
TRBJ2-6	TRBV23-1	-	-	CASRAGVPSGANVLTF	TGCGCCAGCAGGGCAGGGGTCCCCTCTGGGGCCAACGTCCTGACTTTC
TRBJ1-1	TRBV3-1/TRBV3-2	TRBD1	-	CASSPLDRGLNTEAFF	TGTGCCAGCAGCCCGTTGGACAGGGGGTTGAACACTGAAGCTTTCTTT
TRBJ2-7	TRBV2	-	-	CASSSVYEQYF	TGTGCCAGCAGTTCCGTCTACGAGCAGTACTTC
TRBJ1-1	TRBV7-9	-	once	CASTQQQNTEAFF	TGTGCCAGCACCCAACAGCAGAACACTGAAGCTTTCTTT